The TCR beta chain under discussion was sequenced for a study of technical replicates of blood from several donors. Clones were sequenced by immunoSEQ multiplex PCR, and TCRdb holds only the in-frame ones, with some missing. Of 65,000 to 90,000 clones listed, over 75% are singletons. The CDR3 is 14 residues long. Germline V gene sequence: CDR1 SQVTM, CDR2 ANQGSEA. The junction had 7 bases not matched to a gene; V was cut back by 6 bases and J by 3 bases. The sample comprised T cells isolated from PBMCs. V gene TRBV29-1 combines with J gene TRBJ2-1; TRBD2 matches 8 bases. The receptor was derived from a human donor in good health. CDR3 sequence: CSVVEREFYNEQFF. The CDR3 DNA reads as TGCAGCGTCGTCGAGCGGGAGTTCTACAATGAGCAGTTCTTC.